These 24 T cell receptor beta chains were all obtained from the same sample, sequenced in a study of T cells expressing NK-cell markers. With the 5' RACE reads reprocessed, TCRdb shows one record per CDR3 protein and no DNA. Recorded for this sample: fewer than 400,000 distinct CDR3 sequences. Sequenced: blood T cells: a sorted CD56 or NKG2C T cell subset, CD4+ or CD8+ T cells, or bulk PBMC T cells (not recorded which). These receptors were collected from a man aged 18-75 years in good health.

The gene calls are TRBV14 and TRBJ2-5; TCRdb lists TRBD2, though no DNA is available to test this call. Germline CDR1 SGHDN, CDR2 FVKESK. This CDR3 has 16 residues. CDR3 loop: CASSLPRGGLQETQYF.

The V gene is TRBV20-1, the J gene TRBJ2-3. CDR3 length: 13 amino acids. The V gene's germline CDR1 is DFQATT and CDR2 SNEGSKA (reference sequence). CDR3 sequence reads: CSARVQASDTQYF.

The chain's CDR3 is CAWRSAGRNTEAFF. The J gene is TRBJ1-1, the V gene TRBV30. This CDR3 has 14 amino acids. CDR1 and CDR2 (germline): GTSNPN, SVGIG (reference sequence).

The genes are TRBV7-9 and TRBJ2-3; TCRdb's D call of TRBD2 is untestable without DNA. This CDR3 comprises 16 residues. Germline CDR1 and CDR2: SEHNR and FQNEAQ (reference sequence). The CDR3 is CASSLAGGWGTDTQYF.

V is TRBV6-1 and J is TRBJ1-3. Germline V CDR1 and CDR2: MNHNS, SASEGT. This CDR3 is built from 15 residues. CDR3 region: CASSVEVASGNTIYF.

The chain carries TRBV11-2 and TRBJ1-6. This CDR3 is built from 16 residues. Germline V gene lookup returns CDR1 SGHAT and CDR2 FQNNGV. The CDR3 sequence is CASSSQPGTGNSPLHF.

The CDR3 sequence is CASARGIPYEQYF. This chain uses TRBV6-1 with TRBJ2-7; TCRdb returns TRBD1, unconfirmable since there is no DNA. This CDR3 contains 13 residues. CDR1 is MNHNS and CDR2 is SASEGT in the germline V gene.

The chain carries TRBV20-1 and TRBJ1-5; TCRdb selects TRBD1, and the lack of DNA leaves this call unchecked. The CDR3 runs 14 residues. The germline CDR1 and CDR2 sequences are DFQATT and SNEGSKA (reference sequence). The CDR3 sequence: CSARLTRERQPQHF.

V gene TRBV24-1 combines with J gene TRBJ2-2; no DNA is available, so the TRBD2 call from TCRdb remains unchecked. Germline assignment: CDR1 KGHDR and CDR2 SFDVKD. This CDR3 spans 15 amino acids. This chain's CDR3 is CATSDPGGPIGELFF.

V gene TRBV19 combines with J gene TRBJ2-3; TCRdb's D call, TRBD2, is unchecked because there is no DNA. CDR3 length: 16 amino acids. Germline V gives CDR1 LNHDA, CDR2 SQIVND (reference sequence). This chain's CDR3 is CASSPRKRGSTDTQYF.

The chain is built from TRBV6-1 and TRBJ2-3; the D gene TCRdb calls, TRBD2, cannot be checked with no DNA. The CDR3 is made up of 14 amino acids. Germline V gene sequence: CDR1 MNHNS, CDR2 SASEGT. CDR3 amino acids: CASTGPLSADTQYF.

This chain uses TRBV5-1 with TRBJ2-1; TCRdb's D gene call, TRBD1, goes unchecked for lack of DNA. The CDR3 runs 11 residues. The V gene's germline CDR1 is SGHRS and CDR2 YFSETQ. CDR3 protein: CASSSQGGSVF.

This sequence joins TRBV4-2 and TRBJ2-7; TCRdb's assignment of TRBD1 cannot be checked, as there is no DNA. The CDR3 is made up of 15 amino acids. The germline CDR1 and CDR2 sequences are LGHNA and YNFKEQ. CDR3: CASSQGGQAPHEQYF.

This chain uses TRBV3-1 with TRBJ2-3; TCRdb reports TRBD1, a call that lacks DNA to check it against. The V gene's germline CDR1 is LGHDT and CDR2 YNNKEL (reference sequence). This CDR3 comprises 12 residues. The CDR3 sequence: CAAGVFTDTQYF.

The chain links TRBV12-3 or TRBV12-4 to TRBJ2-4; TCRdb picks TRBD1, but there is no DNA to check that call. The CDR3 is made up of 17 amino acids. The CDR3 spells CASSFHPGGVAKNIQYF.

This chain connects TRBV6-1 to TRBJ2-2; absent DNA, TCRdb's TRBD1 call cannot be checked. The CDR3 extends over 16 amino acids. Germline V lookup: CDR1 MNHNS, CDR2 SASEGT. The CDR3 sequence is CASNPLGGANTGELFF.

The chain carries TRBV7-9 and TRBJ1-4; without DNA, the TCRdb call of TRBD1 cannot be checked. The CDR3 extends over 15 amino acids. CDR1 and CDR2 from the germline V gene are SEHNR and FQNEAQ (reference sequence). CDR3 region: CASSEGTGVGEKLFF.

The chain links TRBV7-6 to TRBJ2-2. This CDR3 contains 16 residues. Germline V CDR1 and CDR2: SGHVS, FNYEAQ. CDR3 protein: CASSLSVYPNTGELFF.

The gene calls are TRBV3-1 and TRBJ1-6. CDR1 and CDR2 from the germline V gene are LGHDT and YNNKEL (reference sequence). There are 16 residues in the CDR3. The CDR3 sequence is CASSQLKTGRHSPLHF.

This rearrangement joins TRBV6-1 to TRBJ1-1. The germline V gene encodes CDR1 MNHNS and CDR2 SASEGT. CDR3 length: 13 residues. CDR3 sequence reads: CASRGRGGTEAFF.

CDR3 sequence reads: CSSEGLAGTQYF. This chain links TRBV29-1 with TRBJ2-5; TCRdb picks TRBD2, but there is no DNA to check that call. This CDR3 has 12 residues. Germline-derived CDR1 and CDR2 are SQVTM and ANQGSEA.

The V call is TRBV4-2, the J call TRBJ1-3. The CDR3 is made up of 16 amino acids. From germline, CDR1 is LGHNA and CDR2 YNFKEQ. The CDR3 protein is CASSQDWTKTGNTIYF.

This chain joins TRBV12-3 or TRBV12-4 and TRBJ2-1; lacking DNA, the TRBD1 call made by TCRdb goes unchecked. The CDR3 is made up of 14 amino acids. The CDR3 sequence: CASRGGWSYNEQFF.

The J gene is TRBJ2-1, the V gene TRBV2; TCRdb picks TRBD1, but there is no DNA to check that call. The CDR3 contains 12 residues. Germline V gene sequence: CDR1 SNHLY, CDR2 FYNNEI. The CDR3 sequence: CASSRGQVPLFF.